Each of the 6 T cell receptor beta chains below was sequenced from the same sample in a study of naive and memory T cell subsets. The SP2 primer and nested alpha and beta constant region primers amplified ligated cDNA in four rounds. TCRdb reprocessed the 5' RACE reads with MiXCR, giving one entry per CDR3 protein. The repertoire holds around 56,000 distinct CDR3 sequences, with approximately 8% as singletons. A UMI-containing oligonucleotide was joined by 3' ligation to the TCR cDNA template. These receptor sequences come from a female donor in good health.

This clonotype was detected ten times or more. CDR3: CASSPGTSLQETQYF. The CDR3, as DNA: TGTGCCAGCAGCCCCGGGACTAGCCTCCAAGAGACCCAGTACTTC. The chain is built from TRBV7-2 and TRBJ2-5; 9 nucleotides match TRBD2. The CDR3 is made up of 15 amino acids. Germline trimming cut 5 bases from V and 1 base from J; bases unmatched to any gene: 5. Per germline, CDR1 SGHTA and CDR2 FQGNSA.

The genes are TRBV6-2 or TRBV6-3 and TRBJ2-1; 8 nucleotides align to TRBD2. This CDR3 region has 13 residues. The ends lost 6 bases at V and 6 bases at J; junction bases unmatched: 4. Germline V lookup: CDR1 MNHEY, CDR2 SVGEGT. The CDR3: CASRRTSINEQFF. In DNA, the CDR3 is TGTGCCAGCAGGAGGACTAGCATCAATGAGCAGTTCTTC.

The chain couples TRBV12-3 or TRBV12-4 to TRBJ2-1; no clear D. Trimming pared 7 bases from V and 1 base from J, leaving 11 bases between. There are 14 residues in the CDR3. DNA of the CDR3: TGTGCCAGCATTCCGCCTGGGTCCTACAATGAGCAGTTCTTC. As protein: CASIPPGSYNEQFF.

This clonotype was observed a handful of times. This sequence joins TRBV6-5 and TRBJ1-5, with a tentative D call TRBD1 (6 bases). Per the germline V gene, CDR1 is MNHEY and CDR2 is SVGAGI. Trimming took off 7 bases at V and 3 bases at J, with 16 bases between the two ends. The length of the CDR3 is 15 residues. The CDR3 DNA reads TGTGCCAGCAAAATGGACAGCAGGTCCAATCAGCCCCAGCATTTT. It is translated as CASKMDSRSNQPQHF.

This clonotype has at least ten counts. The chain couples TRBV5-6 to TRBJ1-4; D is perhaps TRBD1 (5 bases). CDR3 length: 16 residues. CDR1 is SGHDT and CDR2 is YYEEEE in the germline V gene. V was cut by 0 bases and J by 0 bases, with 9 bases left in between. CDR3 region: CASSLGGAATNEKLFF. CDR3 nucleotides: TGTGCCAGCAGCTTGGGGGGCGCCGCAACTAATGAAAAACTGTTTTTT. Full variable domain (rest looked up from reference TRBV5-6 and TRBJ1-4): DAGVTQSPTHLIKTRGQQVTLRCSPKSGHDTVSWYQQALGQGPQFIFQYYEEEERQRGNFPDRFSGHQFPNYSSELNVNALLLGDSALYLCASSLGGAATNEKLFFGSGTQLSVL.

This clonotype was counted a few times. V is TRBV6-2 or TRBV6-3 and J is TRBJ2-5; 9 bases map to TRBD2. The CDR3 extends over 17 amino acids. The ends lost 8 bases at V and 3 bases at J; junction bases unmatched: 16. Germline V gene data show CDR1 as MNHEY and CDR2 as SVGEGT. The CDR3 DNA sequence: TGTGCCAGCTCCCATTCCTTAGCTAGCGGGGTCGAAGAGACCCAGTACTTC. Translation: CASSHSLASGVEETQYF.